This note documents a single T cell receptor (beta chain) sequence. CDR1 is SGHDN and CDR2 is FVKESK in the germline V gene. With 4 bases clipped from V and 1 base from J, the junction kept 6 bases outside the gene matches. There are 15 residues in the CDR3. The data were taken from a study of blood T cell repertoires in COVID-19. Generated by immunoSEQ multiplex PCR, the TCRdb table keeps only in-frame clones and is missing some. Found here are under 65,000 clones, 90% of them singletons; the top ten hold 15% to 20%. The rearrangement uses TRBV14 and TRBJ1-1; 7 bases are a match to TRBD1. Sequenced material: peripheral blood. This clonotype was sampled from an elderly man with acute or convalescent COVID-19. Written as DNA, the CDR3 is TGTGCCAGCAGCCGGAGACAGGGTACGAACACTGAAGCTTTCTTT. It yields the protein CASSRRQGTNTEAFF.